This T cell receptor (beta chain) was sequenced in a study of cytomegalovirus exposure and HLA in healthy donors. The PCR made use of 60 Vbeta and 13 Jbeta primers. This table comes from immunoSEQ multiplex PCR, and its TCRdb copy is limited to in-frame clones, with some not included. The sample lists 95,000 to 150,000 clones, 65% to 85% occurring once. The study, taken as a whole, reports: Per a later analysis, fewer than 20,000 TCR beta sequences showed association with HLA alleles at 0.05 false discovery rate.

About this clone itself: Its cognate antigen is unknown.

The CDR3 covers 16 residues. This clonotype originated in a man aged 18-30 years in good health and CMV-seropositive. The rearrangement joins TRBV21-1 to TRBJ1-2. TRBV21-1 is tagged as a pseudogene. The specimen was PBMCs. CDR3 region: CASSKESSGGYYGYTF. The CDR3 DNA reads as TGTGCCAGCAGCAAAGAAAGCTCGGGAGGGTACTATGGCTACACCTTC.